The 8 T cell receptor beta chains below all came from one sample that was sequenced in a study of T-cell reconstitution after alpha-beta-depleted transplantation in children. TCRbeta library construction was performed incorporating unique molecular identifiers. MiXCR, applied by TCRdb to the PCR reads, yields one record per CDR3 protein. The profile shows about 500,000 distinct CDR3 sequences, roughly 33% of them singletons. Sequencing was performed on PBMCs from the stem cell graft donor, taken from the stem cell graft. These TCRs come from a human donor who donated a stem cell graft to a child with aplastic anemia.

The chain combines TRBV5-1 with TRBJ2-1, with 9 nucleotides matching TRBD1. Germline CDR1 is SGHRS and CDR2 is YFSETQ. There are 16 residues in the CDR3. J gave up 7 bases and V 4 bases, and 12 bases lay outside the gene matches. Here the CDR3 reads CASSPVAGQGGNEQFF. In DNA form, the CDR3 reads TGCGCCAGCAGCCCAGTGGCGGGACAGGGTGGGAATGAGCAGTTCTTC.

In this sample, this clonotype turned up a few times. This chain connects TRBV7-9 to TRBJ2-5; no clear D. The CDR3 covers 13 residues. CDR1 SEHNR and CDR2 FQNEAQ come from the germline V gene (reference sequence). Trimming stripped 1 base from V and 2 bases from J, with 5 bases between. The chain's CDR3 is CASSLVPQETQYF. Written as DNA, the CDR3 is TGTGCCAGCAGCTTAGTTCCGCAAGAGACCCAGTACTTC.

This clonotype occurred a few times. DNA for the CDR3: TGTGCCAGCAGTCCCTACGGGGGCGCTAGACTTGATCAGCCCCAGCATTTT. The encoded protein is CASSPYGGARLDQPQHF. This chain joins TRBV6-1 and TRBJ1-5, with D perhaps TRBD1 (6 bases). The germline gives CDR1 MNHNS, CDR2 SASEGT. V lost 5 bases to trimming and J lost 5 bases, with 22 bases between them. There are 17 residues in the CDR3.

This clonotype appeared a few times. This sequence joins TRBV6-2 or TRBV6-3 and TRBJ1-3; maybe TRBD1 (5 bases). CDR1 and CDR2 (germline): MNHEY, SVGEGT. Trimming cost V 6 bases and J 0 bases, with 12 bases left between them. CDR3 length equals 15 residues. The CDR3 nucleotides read TGTGCCAGCAGGCGGGACGCCAGCTCTGGAAACACCATATATTTT. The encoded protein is CASRRDASSGNTIYF.

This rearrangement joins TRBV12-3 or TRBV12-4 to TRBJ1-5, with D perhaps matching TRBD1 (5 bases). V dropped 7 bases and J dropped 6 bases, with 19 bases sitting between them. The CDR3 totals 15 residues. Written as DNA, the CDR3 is TGTGCCAGCACCCCTGGTATGAGGGGACGTCAGCCCCAGCATTTT. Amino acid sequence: CASTPGMRGRQPQHF.

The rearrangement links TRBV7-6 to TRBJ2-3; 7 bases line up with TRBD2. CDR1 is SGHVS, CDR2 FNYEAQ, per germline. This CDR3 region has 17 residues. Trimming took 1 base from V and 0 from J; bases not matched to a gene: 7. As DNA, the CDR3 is TGTGCCAGCAGCTTAGGGACGGGAGGAGCTAGCACAGATACGCAGTATTTT. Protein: CASSLGTGGASTDTQYF.

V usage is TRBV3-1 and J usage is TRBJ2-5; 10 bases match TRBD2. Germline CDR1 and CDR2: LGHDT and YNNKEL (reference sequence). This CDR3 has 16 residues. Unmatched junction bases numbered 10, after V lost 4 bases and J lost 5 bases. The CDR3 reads CASSRGTSDLGETQYF. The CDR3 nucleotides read TGTGCCAGCAGCCGAGGGACTAGCGACCTCGGGGAGACCCAGTACTTC.

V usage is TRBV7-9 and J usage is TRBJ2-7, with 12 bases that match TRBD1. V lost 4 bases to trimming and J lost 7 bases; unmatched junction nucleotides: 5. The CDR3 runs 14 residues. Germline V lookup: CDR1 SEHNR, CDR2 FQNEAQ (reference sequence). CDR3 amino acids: CASSSGTGGGEQYF. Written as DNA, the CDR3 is TGTGCCAGCAGCTCGGGGACAGGGGGCGGGGAGCAGTACTTC. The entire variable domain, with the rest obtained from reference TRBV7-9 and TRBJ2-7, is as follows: DTGVSQNPRHKITKRGQNVTFRCDPISEHNRLYWYRQTLGQGPEFLTYFQNEAQLEKSRLLSDRFSAERPKGSFSTLEIQRTEQGDSAMYLCASSSGTGGGEQYFGPGTRLTVT.